Listed below are T cell receptor beta chains from one sample, sequenced in a study of shared clonotypes between healthy human individuals. TCRdb keeps only in-frame clones here, not all; method: immunoSEQ multiplex PCR. The table lists roughly 1,500,000 clones, 95% to 99% of them singletons. The sequenced sample consisted of naive CD4+ T cells sorted from blood. The receptor set was obtained from a man aged 25 to 40 in good health. Each CDR3 is given with its conserved first and last residue. Each record gives: V gene, J gene, D gene, clone size, CDR3 DNA, CDR3 protein. A D gene is named only where the DNA matches it firmly. Clone size, where shown, is once, few, many, or a class for clones that have expanded.

V: TRBV20-1
J: TRBJ1-1
D: NA
size: NA
DNA: TGCAGTGCTGACGGAGGGACTGAAGCTTTCTTT
CDR3: CSADGGTEAFF

V: TRBV7-8
J: TRBJ2-5
D: NA
size: NA
DNA: TGTGCCAGCAGCCTGGGACGGAGAGGAGAGACCCAGTACTTC
CDR3: CASSLGRRGETQYF

V: TRBV29-1
J: TRBJ1-2
D: NA
size: NA
DNA: TGCAGCGTTGACGGAGCTTCTGGCTACACCTTC
CDR3: CSVDGASGYTF

V: TRBV5-6
J: TRBJ2-7
D: NA
size: NA
DNA: TGTGCCAGCAGCTCCGGGACGGATAATCTTTTCTACGAGCAGTACTTC
CDR3: CASSSGTDNLFYEQYF

V: TRBV7-2
J: TRBJ2-5
D: NA
size: NA
DNA: TGTGCCAGCAGCTTACAGGAGACCCAGTACTTC
CDR3: CASSLQETQYF

V: TRBV14
J: TRBJ2-7
D: NA
size: NA
DNA: TGTGCCAGCAGCCTCCAAAAGACAGACCTCGGCGAGCAGTACTTC
CDR3: CASSLQKTDLGEQYF

V: TRBV2
J: TRBJ2-3
D: TRBD1
size: NA
DNA: TGTGCCGGGGTTGGACAGGGGGCAAGGACAGATACGCAGTATTTT
CDR3: CAGVGQGARTDTQYF

V: TRBV11-2
J: TRBJ2-7
D: TRBD1
size: NA
DNA: TGTGCCAGCAGCCGGGACAGGGTACGGTTCGAGCAGTACTTC
CDR3: CASSRDRVRFEQYF

V: TRBV4-1
J: TRBJ1-4
D: TRBD1
size: NA
DNA: TGCGCCAGCAGCCAAGAGGGACAGGGTTTTGAAAAACTGTTTTTT
CDR3: CASSQEGQGFEKLFF

V: TRBV10-3
J: TRBJ2-3
D: TRBD1
size: NA
DNA: TGTGCCATCAGTGAGTTTGGACAGGGACCAAATACGCAGTATTTT
CDR3: CAISEFGQGPNTQYF

V: TRBV5-1
J: TRBJ2-7
D: NA
size: NA
DNA: TGCGCCAGCAGCTTCCAGGGATACGAGCAGTACTTC
CDR3: CASSFQGYEQYF

V: TRBV14
J: TRBJ2-1
D: TRBD2
size: NA
DNA: TGTGCCAGCAGCCGGACTAGATACAATGAGCAGTTCTTC
CDR3: CASSRTRYNEQFF

V: TRBV11-2
J: TRBJ1-1
D: NA
size: NA
DNA: TGTGCCAGCAGCCCCCGGGGTGAGATTGTGAACACTGAAGCTTTCTTT
CDR3: CASSPRGEIVNTEAFF

V: TRBV7-6
J: TRBJ2-5
D: NA
size: NA
DNA: TGTGCCAGCAGCTCCTCCCCGAGCAGTATGGGGACCCAGTACTTC
CDR3: CASSSSPSSMGTQYF

V: TRBV29-1
J: TRBJ1-1
D: NA
size: NA
DNA: TGCAGCGTTGAAGGGGCGGAGGGGCGGATGAACACTGAAGCTTTCTTT
CDR3: CSVEGAEGRMNTEAFF

V: TRBV5-4
J: TRBJ2-1
D: NA
size: NA
DNA: TGTGCCAGCAGCTTGGTCCAGCGGAAGAACTACAATGAGCAGTTCTTC
CDR3: CASSLVQRKNYNEQFF

V: TRBV5-1
J: TRBJ2-5
D: TRBD1
size: NA
DNA: TGCGCCAGCAGCTTACAGGGGCTGGGGGAGACCCAGTACTTC
CDR3: CASSLQGLGETQYF

V: TRBV18
J: TRBJ2-7
D: NA
size: NA
DNA: TGTGCCAGCTCACAAACCGGGACACCTAACTACGAGCAGTACTTC
CDR3: CASSQTGTPNYEQYF

V: TRBV6-1
J: TRBJ1-2
D: NA
size: NA
DNA: TGTGCCAGCAGTGCAGAGGCACAAATTAACTATGGCTACACCTTC
CDR3: CASSAEAQINYGYTF

V: TRBV19
J: TRBJ1-5
D: NA
size: NA
DNA: TGTGCCAGTAAAAATCGTGGACTTCCCATGACCGATCAGCCCCAGCATTTT
CDR3: CASKNRGLPMTDQPQHF

V: TRBV6-5
J: TRBJ1-1
D: NA
size: NA
DNA: TGTGCCAGCAGTTATGGGGGGGTCAACACTGAAGCTTTCTTT
CDR3: CASSYGGVNTEAFF

V: TRBV30
J: TRBJ1-3
D: NA
size: NA
DNA: TGTGCCTGGCAAACAACAGGGTCTGGAAACACCATATATTTT
CDR3: CAWQTTGSGNTIYF

V: TRBV5-4
J: TRBJ2-2
D: NA
size: NA
DNA: TGTGCCAGCAGCCCCCAAACCGTTCCCGGGGAGCTGTTTTTT
CDR3: CASSPQTVPGELFF

V: TRBV2
J: TRBJ1-5
D: NA
size: NA
DNA: TGTGCCAGCAGTGATTCTGGGGGTAGGTACAATCAGCCCCAGCATTTT
CDR3: CASSDSGGRYNQPQHF

V: TRBV28
J: TRBJ1-1
D: NA
size: NA
DNA: TGTGCCAGCAGCTACAGGGCAAGGACTGAAGCTTTCTTT
CDR3: CASSYRARTEAFF

V: TRBV4-3
J: TRBJ2-3
D: NA
size: once
DNA: TGCGCCAGCAGCCAAGATCAGGGAAGTACGCAGTATTTT
CDR3: CASSQDQGSTQYF

V: TRBV6-5
J: TRBJ2-1
D: NA
size: NA
DNA: TGTGCCAGCAGTTCCTTCACAGTCTACAATGAGCAGTTCTTC
CDR3: CASSSFTVYNEQFF

V: TRBV5-1
J: TRBJ2-5
D: TRBD1
size: NA
DNA: TGCGCCAGCAGCTTGGACAGGGGTCTTGAGACCCAGTACTTC
CDR3: CASSLDRGLETQYF

V: TRBV2
J: TRBJ1-4
D: NA
size: NA
DNA: TGTGCCAGCAGTGAATTCGGGGGGGGAGCTAATGAAAAACTGTTTTTT
CDR3: CASSEFGGGANEKLFF

V: TRBV25-1
J: TRBJ1-1
D: NA
size: NA
DNA: TGTGCCAGCAGTGCGCCGGGACCCGAGGGCACTGAAGCTTTCTTT
CDR3: CASSAPGPEGTEAFF

V: TRBV7-9
J: TRBJ2-2
D: TRBD1
size: NA
DNA: TGTGCCAGCAGGTACAGGGGCGGGGAGCTGTTTTTT
CDR3: CASRYRGGELFF

V: TRBV5-1
J: TRBJ2-1
D: TRBD2
size: NA
DNA: TGCGCCAGCAGTCCAGGACTAGCCCAAAACAATGAGCAGTTCTTC
CDR3: CASSPGLAQNNEQFF

V: TRBV30
J: TRBJ1-4
D: NA
size: NA
DNA: TGTGCCTGGAGTGGGACCGGGGGGGTTGGGAAACTGTTTTTT
CDR3: CAWSGTGGVGKLFF

V: TRBV6-6
J: TRBJ1-2
D: TRBD1
size: NA
DNA: TGTGCCAGCAGTTACTTGGGACAGGGGAAGGTTGGCTACACCTTC
CDR3: CASSYLGQGKVGYTF

V: TRBV4-2
J: TRBJ2-5
D: NA
size: NA
DNA: TGTGCCAGCAGCCCCATGAGGGGGTCGGGGGAGACCCAGTACTTC
CDR3: CASSPMRGSGETQYF

V: TRBV29-1
J: TRBJ1-1
D: NA
size: NA
DNA: TGCAGCGTTTCACGTTTACAGGATCCTACGTGGATGAACACTGAAGCTTTCTTT
CDR3: CSVSRLQDPTWMNTEAFF

V: TRBV7-9
J: TRBJ2-1
D: NA
size: NA
DNA: TGTGCCAGCAGCTACCGGGCCGTCAGAGAGCAGTTCTTC
CDR3: CASSYRAVREQFF

V: TRBV5-6
J: TRBJ1-5
D: NA
size: NA
DNA: TGTGCCAGCAGCTTGGCAGGCCATGGCAATCAGCCCCAGCATTTT
CDR3: CASSLAGHGNQPQHF

V: TRBV29-1
J: TRBJ2-7
D: TRBD2
size: NA
DNA: TGCAGCGAGCCCGCGGGAGCCGTCCTGAGCTCCTACGAGCAGTACTTC
CDR3: CSEPAGAVLSSYEQYF

V: TRBV5-1
J: TRBJ2-1
D: NA
size: NA
DNA: TGCGCCAGCAGCCCAGGCGGGGCGGTATTATACAATGAGCAGTTCTTC
CDR3: CASSPGGAVLYNEQFF

V: TRBV2
J: TRBJ2-7
D: NA
size: once
DNA: TGTGCCAGCAGGACCTCGGACGGGGCCTCCTACGAGCAGTACTTC
CDR3: CASRTSDGASYEQYF

V: TRBV5-1
J: TRBJ2-5
D: NA
size: NA
DNA: TGCGCCAGCAGCATTACAGGCAAAGAGACCCAGTACTTC
CDR3: CASSITGKETQYF

V: TRBV6-4
J: TRBJ1-4
D: NA
size: once
DNA: TGTGCCACCATTCTTAGGGACGCAACTAATGAAAAACTGTTTTTT
CDR3: CATILRDATNEKLFF

V: TRBV19
J: TRBJ2-3
D: NA
size: NA
DNA: TGTGCCAGTAGTATCGGACAGCTAGGCGCGCCAGATACGCAGTATTTT
CDR3: CASSIGQLGAPDTQYF

V: TRBV4-3
J: TRBJ1-5
D: NA
size: NA
DNA: TGCGCCAGCAGCCAAGAGTTTTCGCCAGGAGGCGATCAGCCCCAGCATTTT
CDR3: CASSQEFSPGGDQPQHF

V: TRBV5-8
J: TRBJ2-2
D: TRBD1
size: NA
DNA: TGTGCCAGCAGCCCGGACAGGGGAAAGCTGTTTTTT
CDR3: CASSPDRGKLFF

V: TRBV15
J: TRBJ2-5
D: TRBD1
size: NA
DNA: TGTGCCACCAGCATTCCAGGGACAGGGAGAATGGAGACCCAGTACTTC
CDR3: CATSIPGTGRMETQYF

V: TRBV14
J: TRBJ2-7
D: TRBD2
size: NA
DNA: TGTGCCAGCAGCCGGAGTAGCGGGAGTTTCTACGAGCAGTACTTC
CDR3: CASSRSSGSFYEQYF

V: TRBV11-3
J: TRBJ2-5
D: TRBD2
size: NA
DNA: TGTGCCAGCAGCCAAGGACTAGCGGGAGGGCCCGGGGTGGCTGAGACCCAGTACTTC
CDR3: CASSQGLAGGPGVAETQYF

V: TRBV21-1
J: TRBJ2-2
D: NA
size: NA
DNA: TGTGCCAGCGTCGACCGGGCCGCTTATTATGGGGAGCTGTTTTTT
CDR3: CASVDRAAYYGELFF

V: TRBV11-2
J: TRBJ2-7
D: NA
size: NA
DNA: TGTGCCAGCAGCTTAAAAGGCCCCTACGAGCAGTACTTC
CDR3: CASSLKGPYEQYF

V: TRBV5-1
J: TRBJ1-1
D: NA
size: NA
DNA: TGCGCCAGCAGCTTTCAGAGCATGAACACTGAAGCTTTCTTT
CDR3: CASSFQSMNTEAFF

V: TRBV7-7
J: TRBJ2-1
D: TRBD1
size: NA
DNA: TGTGCCAGCAGCCTCGACAGGGGAAATGAGCAGTTCTTC
CDR3: CASSLDRGNEQFF